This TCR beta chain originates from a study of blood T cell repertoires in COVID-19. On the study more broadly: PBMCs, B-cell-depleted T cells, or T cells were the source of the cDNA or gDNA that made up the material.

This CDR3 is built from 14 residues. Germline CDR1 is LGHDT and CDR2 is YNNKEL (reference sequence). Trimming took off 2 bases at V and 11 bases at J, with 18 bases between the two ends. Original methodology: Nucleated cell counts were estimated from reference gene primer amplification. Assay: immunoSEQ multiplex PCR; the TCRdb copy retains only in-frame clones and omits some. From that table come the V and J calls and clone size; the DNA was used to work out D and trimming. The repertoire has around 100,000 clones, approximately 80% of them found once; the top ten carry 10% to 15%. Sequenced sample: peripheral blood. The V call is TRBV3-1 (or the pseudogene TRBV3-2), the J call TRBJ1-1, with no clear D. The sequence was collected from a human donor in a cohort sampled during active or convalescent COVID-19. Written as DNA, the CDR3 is TGTGCCAGCAGCCAACCCTCGCCGGGAGGTCATGCTTTCTTT. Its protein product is CASSQPSPGGHAFF.